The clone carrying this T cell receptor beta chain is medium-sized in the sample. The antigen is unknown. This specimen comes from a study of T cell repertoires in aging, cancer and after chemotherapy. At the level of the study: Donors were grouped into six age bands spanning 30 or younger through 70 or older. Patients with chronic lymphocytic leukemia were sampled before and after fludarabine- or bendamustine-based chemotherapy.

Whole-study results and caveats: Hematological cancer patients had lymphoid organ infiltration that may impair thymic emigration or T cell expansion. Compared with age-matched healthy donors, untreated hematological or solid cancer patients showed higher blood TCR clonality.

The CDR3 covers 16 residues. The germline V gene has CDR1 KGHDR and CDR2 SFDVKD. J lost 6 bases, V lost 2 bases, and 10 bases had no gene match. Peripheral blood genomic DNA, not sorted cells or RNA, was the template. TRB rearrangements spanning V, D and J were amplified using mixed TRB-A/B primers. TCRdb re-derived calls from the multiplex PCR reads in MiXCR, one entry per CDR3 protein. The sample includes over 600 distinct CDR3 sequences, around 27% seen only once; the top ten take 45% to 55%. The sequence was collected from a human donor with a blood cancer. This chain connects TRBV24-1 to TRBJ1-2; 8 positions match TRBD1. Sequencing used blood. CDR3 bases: TGTGCCACCAGTGATTCCGGACAGGGTCTCCTTGATGGCTACACCTTC. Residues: CATSDSGQGLLDGYTF.